The rows below give T cell receptor beta chains drawn from one sample of a study of T cells in Graves' hyperthyroidism and ophthalmopathy. MiXCR was run by TCRdb on the multiplex PCR reads, yielding one entry per CDR3 protein. The repertoire holds 450,000 to 650,000 distinct CDR3 sequences, more than 15% seen once, with roughly a sixth in the top ten. The source material was blood. Receptors originate from a woman aged 18 to 35 with Graves' ophthalmopathy. Each CDR3 is given with its conserved first and last residue. The D gene is left open where the match is weak. Size values are once, few and many counts, or a class for expanded clones, and some rows have none.

J gene	V gene	D gene	clone size	CDR3 protein	CDR3 DNA
TRBJ2-1	TRBV5-6	.	few	CASSLVVRELRDEQFF	TGTGCCAGCAGCTTGGTAGTCCGGGAACTCAGGGATGAGCAGTTCTTC
TRBJ2-1	TRBV30	.	many	CASRQAGGQFF	TGTGCCTCCCGCCAGGCCGGAGGGCAGTTCTTC
TRBJ2-6	TRBV4-3	.	.	CASSQDRMGSGANVLTF	TGCGCCAGCAGCCAAGATAGAATGGGCTCTGGGGCCAACGTCCTGACTTTC
TRBJ2-2	TRBV7-6	.	.	CASSLHQRLNTGELFF	TGTGCCAGCAGCTTACACCAACGCCTAAACACCGGGGAGCTGTTTTTT
TRBJ2-1	TRBV20-1	.	many	CSARNLADSYNEQFF	TGCAGTGCTAGGAACCTAGCAGACAGTTACAATGAGCAGTTCTTC
TRBJ2-7	TRBV11-2	.	.	CASSLEAHGSEQYF	TGTGCCAGCAGCTTAGAGGCTCACGGGTCCGAGCAGTACTTC
TRBJ1-1	TRBV9	.	many	CASSVEGSMNTEAFF	TGTGCCAGCAGCGTCGAGGGATCAATGAACACTGAAGCTTTCTTT
TRBJ2-7	TRBV4-2	TRBD2	few	CASSQALAGSYEQYF	TGTGCCAGCAGCCAAGCCCTAGCGGGCTCCTACGAGCAGTACTTC
TRBJ1-2	TRBV20-1	TRBD1	many	CSAHRGANYGYTF	TGCAGTGCTCACAGGGGGGCTAACTATGGCTACACCTTC
TRBJ2-7	TRBV5-1	.	.	CASRWTNTGHEQYF	TGCGCCAGCAGGTGGACTAACACCGGGCACGAGCAGTACTTC
TRBJ2-1	TRBV29-1	TRBD2	.	CSVGGLAEVYNEQFF	TGCAGCGTTGGGGGACTAGCGGAGGTATACAATGAGCAGTTCTTC
TRBJ1-3	TRBV7-6	.	.	CASSSYRENTIYF	TGTGCCAGCAGCTCCTACCGAGAAAACACCATATATTTT
TRBJ2-7	TRBV28	TRBD1	many	CASSSRRDSSYEQYF	TGTGCCAGCAGTTCCCGCCGGGACAGCTCCTACGAGCAGTACTTC
TRBJ1-1	TRBV14	.	few	CASSEQLGNTEAFF	TGTGCCAGCAGCGAACAACTGGGGAACACTGAAGCTTTCTTT
TRBJ2-7	TRBV14	.	many	CASSPGWGVPTYEQYF	TGTGCCAGCAGCCCAGGTTGGGGAGTCCCTACCTACGAGCAGTACTTC
TRBJ2-1	TRBV12-3/TRBV12-4	.	many	CASSLTIGGYNEQFF	TGTGCCAGCAGTTTAACGATTGGTGGTTACAATGAGCAGTTCTTC
TRBJ2-2	TRBV7-2	TRBD1	few	CASSTRQGDTGELFF	TGTGCCAGCAGCACTAGACAGGGGGACACCGGGGAGCTGTTTTTT
TRBJ2-2	TRBV4-3	.	.	CASSQQMNGELFF	TGCGCCAGCAGCCAACAGATGAACGGGGAGCTGTTTTTT
TRBJ2-7	TRBV5-6	TRBD2	.	CASSWRASGNRDYEQYF	TGTGCCAGCAGCTGGCGGGCTAGCGGGAATCGGGACTACGAGCAGTACTTC
TRBJ2-7	TRBV6-1	TRBD1	many	CASNRDRPYEQYF	TGTGCCAGCAACCGGGACAGACCCTACGAGCAGTACTTC
TRBJ2-1	TRBV14	.	.	CASSQPGSYNEQFF	TGTGCCAGCAGCCAACCCGGTTCCTACAATGAGCAGTTCTTC
TRBJ1-1	TRBV5-5	.	many	CASSFVVTVSNTEAFF	TGTGCCAGCAGCTTTGTAGTAACCGTGTCGAACACTGAAGCTTTCTTT
TRBJ2-7	TRBV7-2	.	many	CASSLGLGDEQYF	TGTGCCAGCAGCTTAGGCCTTGGGGACGAGCAGTACTTC
TRBJ2-7	TRBV29-1	TRBD1	many	CSVSGTGDEQYF	TGCAGCGTGTCCGGGACAGGGGACGAGCAGTACTTC
TRBJ2-1	TRBV6-2/TRBV6-3	.	many	CASSYSGGGRGRNEQFF	TGTGCCAGCAGTTACTCGGGGGGCGGGAGAGGGAGAAATGAGCAGTTCTTC
TRBJ1-1	TRBV6-1	.	many	CAIRVEVIEAFF	TGTGCCATTCGTGTAGAGGTTATTGAAGCTTTCTTT
TRBJ2-1	TRBV5-1	TRBD2	.	CASSSTSGGALSNEQFF	TGCGCCAGCAGCTCGACTAGCGGGGGGGCCCTGAGCAATGAGCAGTTCTTC
TRBJ2-3	TRBV2	TRBD1	.	CASRDRVQVGADTQYF	TGTGCCAGCAGGGACAGGGTACAAGTGGGCGCAGATACGCAGTATTTT
TRBJ2-1	TRBV6-1	.	many	CASRPPQGGPYNEQFF	TGTGCCAGCAGACCCCCCCAGGGGGGACCCTACAATGAGCAGTTCTTC
TRBJ2-7	TRBV25-1	TRBD2	.	CASSEFGTSGLYEQYF	TGTGCCAGCAGTGAATTCGGGACTAGCGGGCTCTACGAGCAGTACTTC
TRBJ2-5	TRBV4-1	TRBD1	.	CASSQDQTGGQETQYF	TGCGCCAGCAGCCAAGATCAGACAGGGGGCCAAGAGACCCAGTACTTC
TRBJ1-5	TRBV6-1	.	.	CASRSGSNQPQHF	TGTGCCAGCAGGAGTGGAAGCAATCAGCCCCAGCATTTT
TRBJ2-7	TRBV20-1	TRBD1	.	CSAKNRGRYEQYF	TGCAGTGCTAAGAACAGGGGTCGCTACGAGCAGTACTTC
TRBJ2-6	TRBV5-5	.	.	CASSFTQSSGANVLTF	TGTGCCAGCAGCTTCACCCAGAGCTCTGGGGCCAACGTCCTGACTTTC
TRBJ2-7	TRBV5-1	TRBD2	few	CASSFGGAPYEQYF	TGCGCCAGCAGCTTCGGGGGGGCCCCCTACGAGCAGTACTTC
TRBJ1-5	TRBV15	.	.	CATALGGSNQPQHF	TGTGCCACCGCCCTCGGGGGGAGCAATCAGCCCCAGCATTTT
TRBJ1-6	TRBV5-6	TRBD1	.	CASSIGQGADSPLHF	TGTGCCAGCAGCATAGGACAGGGGGCGGATTCACCCCTCCACTTT
TRBJ2-1	TRBV4-2	.	once	CASSQDQRAEQFF	TGTGCCAGCAGCCAAGATCAGAGGGCTGAGCAGTTCTTC
TRBJ1-1	TRBV3-1	.	many	CASSAYRDGNTEAFF	TGTGCCAGCAGCGCCTACCGGGACGGGAACACTGAAGCTTTCTTT
TRBJ2-7	TRBV27	.	few	CASSPWGHEQYF	TGTGCCAGCAGTCCCTGGGGGCACGAGCAGTACTTC
TRBJ2-3	TRBV6-1	.	.	CASSPRGRQSTDTQYF	TGTGCCAGCAGCCCCCGCGGCAGACAAAGCACAGATACGCAGTATTTT
TRBJ2-2	TRBV20-1	TRBD2	few	CSASAGTSGNPGELFF	TGCAGTGCTTCCGCCGGGACTAGCGGGAACCCCGGGGAGCTGTTTTTT
TRBJ2-5	TRBV20-1	TRBD2	many	CSAGGQGAGEETQYF	TGCAGTGCTGGAGGTCAGGGCGCGGGGGAGGAGACCCAGTACTTC
TRBJ2-3	TRBV4-2	.	many	CASSQVGGVDTDTQYF	TGTGCCAGCAGCCAAGTTGGGGGAGTCGACACAGATACGCAGTATTTT
TRBJ1-3	TRBV7-9	.	few	CASSSSPTTGNTIYF	TGTGCCAGCAGCTCCTCCCCGACAACTGGAAACACCATATATTTT
TRBJ1-5	TRBV7-2	.	few	CASSLELYQPQHF	TGTGCCAGCAGCTTAGAATTATACCAGCCCCAGCATTTT
TRBJ1-1	TRBV6-1	TRBD1	many	CASSIGQGAEAFF	TGTGCCAGCAGTATTGGACAGGGGGCTGAAGCTTTCTTT
TRBJ1-2	TRBV6-1	.	few	CASSEVSANYGYTF	TGTGCCAGCAGTGAGGTCTCAGCTAACTATGGCTACACCTTC
TRBJ1-1	TRBV12-3/TRBV12-4	TRBD1	few	CASSLGPTGAGEAFF	TGTGCCAGCAGTTTGGGCCCTACAGGGGCAGGTGAAGCTTTCTTT
TRBJ1-4	TRBV28	.	many	CASSPDEGRIEKLFF	TGTGCCAGCAGTCCGGACGAGGGGAGAATTGAAAAACTGTTTTTT
TRBJ2-1	TRBV27	.	.	CASSLSASVEQFF	TGTGCCAGCAGTTTATCGGCGTCCGTTGAGCAGTTCTTC
TRBJ2-5	TRBV7-9	TRBD1	few	CASSFYFMGTAEETQYF	TGTGCCAGCAGCTTCTACTTTATGGGGACAGCAGAAGAGACCCAGTACTTC
TRBJ2-7	TRBV6-5	TRBD2	.	CASSYWVAGNSYEQYF	TGTGCCAGCAGTTACTGGGTAGCGGGTAACTCCTACGAGCAGTACTTC
TRBJ2-7	TRBV3-1	.	many	CASSKRAGVEYEQYF	TGTGCCAGCAGCAAAAGGGCCGGGGTCGAATACGAGCAGTACTTC
TRBJ1-1	TRBV28	.	few	CASSFLTGNTEAFF	TGTGCCAGCAGTTTTCTAACAGGGAACACTGAAGCTTTCTTT
TRBJ1-5	TRBV20-1	TRBD1	.	CSAQRQGAQPQHF	TGCAGTGCTCAGAGACAGGGGGCTCAGCCCCAGCATTTT
TRBJ1-1	TRBV7-9	.	many	CASGSPGLTEAFF	TGTGCCAGCGGTTCGCCAGGGTTGACTGAAGCTTTCTTT
TRBJ2-6	TRBV7-9	.	many	CASSRAVVGANVLTF	TGTGCCAGCAGCCGTGCCGTCGTAGGGGCCAACGTCCTGACTTTC
TRBJ2-1	TRBV5-1	TRBD2	many	CASSLIPGGYNEQFF	TGCGCCAGCAGCTTGATCCCGGGGGGCTACAATGAGCAGTTCTTC